A selection of T cell receptor beta chains follows, all from one sample in a study of cytomegalovirus exposure and HLA in healthy donors. This table comes from immunoSEQ multiplex PCR, and its TCRdb copy is limited to in-frame clones, with some not included. The data show more than 110,000 clones, roughly three quarters seen once. The sample taken for sequencing was PBMCs. These TCRs come from a woman in her forties or fifties in good health and CMV-seronegative. Each CDR3 is given with its conserved first and last residue. A D gene is named only where the DNA matches it firmly. Expanded clones are given a class, and other clones once, few, many or no size at all.

d_gene,j_gene,abundance,v_gene,CDR3nt,CDR3aa
TRBD1,TRBJ1-2,NA,TRBV19,TGTGCCTCCAGAACCGAACCGGGACAGGGATTGACTGGCTACACCTTC,CASRTEPGQGLTGYTF
NA,TRBJ1-4,NA,TRBV5-1,TGCGCCAGCAGCTTGGGACAGTTTAATGAAAAACTGTTTTTT,CASSLGQFNEKLFF
TRBD2,TRBJ2-7,NA,TRBV7-9,TGTGCCAGCACTCGGGGGGGGGCATCCTACGAGCAGTACTTC,CASTRGGASYEQYF
TRBD1,TRBJ2-1,NA,TRBV5-4,TGTGCCAGCAGCAAGGACAGGGTCTCCTACAATGAGCAGTTCTTC,CASSKDRVSYNEQFF
NA,TRBJ1-4,once,TRBV9,TGTGCCACCCTCCAGTTACTAAATGAAAAACTGTTTTTT,CATLQLLNEKLFF
TRBD2,TRBJ2-1,once,TRBV7-6,TGTGCCAGCAGCTTGCGGGGGGACCTATACAATGAGCAGTTCTTC,CASSLRGDLYNEQFF
NA,TRBJ2-5,NA,TRBV27,TGTGCCAGCAGTTTTTGGGGGGGCAGTGATGAGACCCAGTACTTC,CASSFWGGSDETQYF
NA,TRBJ1-1,NA,TRBV27,TGTGCCAGCAGTTTTCAGGTCTCCCCAGGGATTGAAGCTTTCTTT,CASSFQVSPGIEAFF
TRBD1,TRBJ2-7,NA,TRBV2,TGTGCCAGCAGTGTCAGGACAGGGGGTGCCTACGAGCAGTACTTC,CASSVRTGGAYEQYF
NA,TRBJ1-5,few,TRBV7-2,TGTGCCAGCAGCTTAAGCTTACTTAGCAATCAGCCCCAGCATTTT,CASSLSLLSNQPQHF
NA,TRBJ1-1,NA,TRBV18,TGTGCCAGCTCACTTCGAGGCGAGGGGGTGACTGAAGCTTTCTTT,CASSLRGEGVTEAFF
TRBD2,TRBJ2-7,NA,TRBV9,TGTGCCAGCAGCTTCGGACTAGCGAACGAGCAGTACTTC,CASSFGLANEQYF
NA,TRBJ2-2,NA,TRBV7-2,TGTGCCAGCAGCTTAGACAGTAACACCGGGGAGCTGTTTTTT,CASSLDSNTGELFF
NA,TRBJ2-3,NA,TRBV6-1,TGTGCCAGCAGTGAGCCGACAGGCCCAGATACGCAGTATTTT,CASSEPTGPDTQYF
NA,TRBJ1-2,NA,TRBV19,TGTGCCAGTAGTAACCAGGTTTCCTATGGCTACACCTTC,CASSNQVSYGYTF